These T cell receptor beta chains were read from a single sample in a study of cytomegalovirus exposure and HLA in healthy donors. Profiled with immunoSEQ multiplex PCR; TCRdb holds only in-frame clones, not every one. The sample has some 57,000 clones, about four fifths seen once. The sample comprised PBMCs. The receptor source for this set is a woman aged 25 to 39 in good health and CMV-seronegative. Both conserved end residues are part of each CDR3. D genes are given only for firm matches. A clone size is listed for some rows: how often the clone was seen (once, few, many), or a class if it is expanded.

15,-,TRBJ2-1,TRBV7-9,-,CASSLGGGPGDEQFF,TGTGCCAGCAGCTTAGGTGGGGGCCCTGGGGATGAGCAGTTCTTC
15,TRBD2,TRBJ2-7,TRBV4-1,-,CASSFRTSGLYEQYF,TGCGCCAGCAGCTTCCGGACTAGCGGGTTGTACGAGCAGTACTTC
15,TRBD2,TRBJ2-1,TRBV5-1,-,CASSLGLAPSNEQFF,TGCGCCAGCAGCTTGGGACTAGCGCCCAGCAATGAGCAGTTCTTC
13,TRBD1,TRBJ1-2,TRBV6-5,-,CASKVTGNYGYTF,TGTGCCAGCAAAGTGACAGGGAACTATGGCTACACCTTC
15,-,TRBJ1-1,TRBV5-1,-,CASNRDNTKNTEAFF,TGCGCCAGCAACCGGGACAACACAAAGAACACTGAAGCTTTCTTT
16,TRBD2,TRBJ2-2,TRBV5-4,few,CASSLSGSLNTGELFF,TGTGCCAGCAGCCTGAGCGGGAGTCTAAACACCGGGGAGCTGTTTTTT
16,-,TRBJ1-1,TRBV7-3,-,CASSSRWTAQNTEAFF,TGTGCCAGCAGCTCCCGATGGACAGCACAGAACACTGAAGCTTTCTTT
13,-,TRBJ1-5,TRBV5-4,few,CASSLGRDQPQHF,TGTGCCAGCAGCTTGGGGCGGGATCAGCCCCAGCATTTT
15,-,TRBJ2-2,TRBV11-2,-,CASSLEGAVTGELFF,TGTGCCAGCAGCTTAGAGGGGGCGGTCACCGGGGAGCTGTTTTTT
15,-,TRBJ2-7,TRBV28,-,CASSRPRGNLSEQYF,TGTGCCAGCAGTCGTCCCCGGGGGAACCTGAGCGAGCAGTACTTC
14,TRBD1,TRBJ1-1,TRBV6-1,-,CASIAGTGWTEAFF,TGTGCCAGCATCGCCGGGACAGGGTGGACTGAAGCTTTCTTT
16,TRBD1,TRBJ2-3,TRBV5-1,few,CASSPTGTGARDTQYF,TGCGCCAGCAGCCCAACCGGGACAGGGGCAAGGGATACGCAGTATTTT
13,TRBD1,TRBJ2-2,TRBV29-1,-,CSVDRGRTGELFF,TGCAGCGTGGACAGGGGGCGAACCGGGGAGCTGTTTTTT
14,-,TRBJ2-7,TRBV27,-,CASRPSALAYEQYF,TGTGCCAGCAGACCTAGCGCCCTAGCCTACGAGCAGTACTTC
15,-,TRBJ2-3,TRBV5-1,-,CASSLVTGATDTQYF,TGCGCCAGCAGCTTGGTTACGGGAGCCACAGATACGCAGTATTTT
14,-,TRBJ1-2,TRBV19,-,CASCKEEAAYGYTF,TGTGCCAGTTGCAAAGAAGAGGCGGCATACGGCTACACCTTC
13,-,TRBJ1-2,TRBV30,few,CAWSVTGSGGYTF,TGTGCCTGGAGTGTAACAGGGAGTGGAGGCTACACCTTC
11,-,TRBJ1-2,TRBV19,-,CASRGALGYTF,TGTGCCAGTCGGGGGGCGCTTGGCTACACCTTC
16,TRBD2,TRBJ2-1,TRBV28,few,CASSLLGTSGRNEQFF,TGTGCCAGCAGTTTACTCGGGACTAGCGGGAGGAATGAGCAGTTCTTC
16,-,TRBJ2-5,TRBV4-3,-,CASSPGGGWPGETQYF,TGCGCCAGCAGCCCGGGGGGCGGGTGGCCCGGGGAGACCCAGTACTTC
14,TRBD1,TRBJ2-7,TRBV28,once,CASSTPGQGYEQYF,TGTGCCAGCAGCACCCCGGGACAGGGCTACGAGCAGTACTTC
16,TRBD1,TRBJ1-5,TRBV6-5,-,CASSYSPPRGHQPQHF,TGTGCCAGCAGTTACTCCCCCCCCAGGGGGCATCAGCCCCAGCATTTT
14,TRBD1,TRBJ1-5,TRBV27,-,CASQGAYSNQPQHF,TGTGCCAGCCAGGGGGCCTATAGCAATCAGCCCCAGCATTTT
15,-,TRBJ2-2,TRBV7-2,-,CASSLGVAVTGELFF,TGTGCCAGCAGCTTAGGGGTAGCGGTCACCGGGGAGCTGTTTTTT
16,-,TRBJ2-1,TRBV28,-,CASSPTGTVGYNEQFF,TGTGCCAGCAGTCCCACCGGGACTGTGGGATACAATGAGCAGTTCTTC
15,-,TRBJ1-4,TRBV19,few,CASSPRQATNEKLFF,TGTGCCAGTAGTCCCCGACAGGCAACTAATGAAAAACTGTTTTTT
21,TRBD1,TRBJ1-6,TRBV27,-,CASRILLPGTGGSSYNSPLHF,TGTGCCAGTCGAATTTTACTCCCCGGGACAGGGGGAAGCTCCTATAATTCACCCCTCCACTTT
15,TRBD1,TRBJ1-1,TRBV7-9,-,CSSSVHTGGNTEAFF,TGTTCCAGCAGCGTTCATACAGGGGGCAACACTGAAGCTTTCTTT
16,TRBD1,TRBJ1-4,TRBV7-9,-,CASSLGDRGLNEKLFF,TGTGCCAGCAGCCTAGGGGACAGGGGGCTGAATGAAAAACTGTTTTTT
14,-,TRBJ1-2,TRBV10-3,few,CAIRDLTALLGYTF,TGTGCCATCAGGGACCTGACAGCGCTCCTTGGCTACACCTTC
17,TRBD2,TRBJ2-3,TRBV2,-,CASKPGPGTSETDTQYF,TGTGCCAGCAAGCCTGGACCCGGGACTAGCGAGACAGATACGCAGTATTTT
13,TRBD1,TRBJ2-1,TRBV28,-,CAIRDRGYNEQFF,TGTGCCATCCGGGACAGGGGATACAATGAGCAGTTCTTC
15,-,TRBJ2-6,TRBV7-2,-,CASSPSTSGANVLTF,TGTGCCAGCAGCCCTTCTACTAGTGGGGCCAACGTCCTGACTTTC
14,-,TRBJ1-5,TRBV6-6,-,CASSYGESNQPQHF,TGTGCCAGCAGTTACGGGGAGAGCAATCAGCCCCAGCATTTT
13,-,TRBJ1-2,TRBV4-2,-,CASSQSTGCGYTF,TGTGCCAGCAGCCAATCCACAGGGTGCGGCTACACCTTC
15,TRBD1,TRBJ2-1,TRBV11-2,-,CASSLGQGSYNEQFF,TGTGCCAGCAGCTTAGGACAGGGGTCCTACAATGAGCAGTTCTTC
12,TRBD1,TRBJ1-5,TRBV7-2,-,CASSIRQGPQHF,TGTGCCAGCAGCATAAGACAGGGACCCCAGCATTTT
13,-,TRBJ2-7,TRBV7-8,once,CASSLGTTYEQYF,TGTGCCAGCAGCTTAGGGACAACGTACGAGCAGTACTTC
16,TRBD1,TRBJ2-1,TRBV11-2,-,CASSLGPIQGADEQFF,TGTGCCAGCAGCTTAGGCCCTATACAGGGGGCGGATGAGCAGTTCTTC
14,TRBD1,TRBJ1-1,TRBV2,-,CASSEVGQGPEAFF,TGTGCCAGCAGTGAAGTGGGACAGGGCCCTGAAGCTTTCTTT
14,TRBD2,TRBJ2-7,TRBV9,-,CASSASGSPYEQYF,TGTGCCAGCAGCGCTAGCGGGAGCCCCTACGAGCAGTACTTC
14,-,TRBJ1-5,TRBV19,-,CASSITAGNQPQHF,TGTGCCAGTAGTATTACCGCGGGCAATCAGCCCCAGCATTTT
17,TRBD2,TRBJ2-1,TRBV7-8,-,CASSPSLREGPYNEQFF,TGTGCCAGCAGCCCATCTTTGAGGGAGGGACCCTACAATGAGCAGTTCTTC
14,TRBD2,TRBJ2-7,TRBV28,-,CASSTGTSGSEQYF,TGTGCCAGCAGTACCGGGACTAGCGGGAGCGAGCAGTACTTC
16,TRBD1,TRBJ2-5,TRBV2,-,CASRSTRTGGPETQYF,TGTGCCAGCAGGTCGACGCGGACAGGGGGACCAGAGACCCAGTACTTC
16,-,TRBJ1-4,TRBV5-6,-,CASRSDQQGINEKLFF,TGTGCCAGCAGATCAGACCAACAGGGAATTAATGAAAAACTGTTTTTT
17,-,TRBJ2-6,TRBV19,-,CASSPTRVSSGANVLTF,TGTGCCAGTAGTCCGACCCGGGTTTCCTCTGGGGCCAACGTCCTGACTTTC
19,-,TRBJ2-2,TRBV2,-,CASAFDRTSFTTNTGELFF,TGTGCCAGCGCGTTCGACAGAACCTCGTTTACAACGAACACCGGGGAGCTGTTTTTT
12,-,TRBJ2-1,TRBV30,-,CAWQGALNEQFF,TGTGCCTGGCAAGGGGCACTCAATGAGCAGTTCTTC
11,-,TRBJ2-1,TRBV10-1,few,CASSASNEQFF,TGCGCCAGCAGTGCTAGCAATGAGCAGTTCTTC
15,-,TRBJ1-4,TRBV5-1,once,CASSSSGATNEKLFF,TGCGCCAGCAGCTCCTCAGGTGCAACTAATGAAAAACTGTTTTTT
16,-,TRBJ2-7,TRBV28,few,CASTSSSSPPAYEQYF,TGTGCCAGCACCTCCTCATCCAGTCCCCCTGCCTACGAGCAGTACTTC
13,-,TRBJ1-2,TRBV6-5,few,CASSYQGGYGYTF,TGTGCCAGCAGTTACCAAGGGGGCTATGGCTACACCTTC
14,-,TRBJ1-1,TRBV18,-,CASSPDSKNTEAFF,TGTGCCAGCTCACCGGACAGCAAGAACACTGAAGCTTTCTTT
17,TRBD2,TRBJ2-1,TRBV19,-,CASSRRTSTGIGYEQFF,TGTGCCAGTAGTAGACGGACTAGCACGGGGATAGGGTATGAGCAGTTCTTC
14,-,TRBJ2-1,TRBV7-2,-,CASSFPFYYNEQFF,TGTGCCAGCAGCTTCCCTTTCTATTACAATGAGCAGTTCTTC
16,-,TRBJ2-1,TRBV7-7,-,CASSSPGGSSYNEQFF,TGTGCCAGCAGCTCACCCGGCGGAAGCTCCTACAATGAGCAGTTCTTC
17,TRBD1,TRBJ1-4,TRBV28,-,CARNLSGQGIPLEKLFF,TGTGCCAGAAATCTTTCGGGACAGGGGATCCCTTTGGAAAAACTGTTTTTT
14,-,TRBJ1-2,TRBV30,-,CAWSPGSGDSGYTF,TGTGCCTGGAGCCCCGGGTCCGGGGACTCTGGCTACACCTTC